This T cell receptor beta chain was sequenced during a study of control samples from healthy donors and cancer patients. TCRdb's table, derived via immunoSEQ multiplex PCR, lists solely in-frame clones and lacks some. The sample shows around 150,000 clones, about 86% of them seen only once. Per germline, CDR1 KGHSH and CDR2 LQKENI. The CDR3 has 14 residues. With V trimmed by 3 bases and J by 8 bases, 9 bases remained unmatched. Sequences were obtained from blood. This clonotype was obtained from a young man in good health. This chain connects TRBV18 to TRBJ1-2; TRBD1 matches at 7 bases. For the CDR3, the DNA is TGTGCCAGCTCACCGGGGACAGCCTCGCGGGGCTACACCTTC. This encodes CASSPGTASRGYTF.